Below, 27 T cell receptor beta chains from the same sample are listed, as sequenced in a study of blood T cell repertoires in COVID-19. Using immunoSEQ multiplex PCR, the repertoire was profiled, and TCRdb retains in-frame clones only, with some absent. The data hold fewer than 250,000 clones, with 87% observed a single time. The sample consisted of PBMCs or T cells enriched from blood (not recorded which). Receptors were obtained from a woman under 40 with acute COVID-19.

This chain links TRBV14 with TRBJ2-7, with 8 nucleotides matching TRBD1. Losses at the gene ends were 0 bases for V and 2 bases for J; bases not matched to a gene: 6. The CDR3 is 16 residues long. Germline-derived CDR1 and CDR2 are SGHDN and FVKESK. This CDR3 reads CASSQDYGTGTYEQYF. For the CDR3, the DNA is TGTGCCAGCAGCCAAGACTATGGGACAGGAACCTACGAGCAGTACTTC.

The chain links TRBV9 to TRBJ2-7; 10 bases map to TRBD1. J was trimmed by 4 bases and V by 4 bases; bases with no gene match: 11. The length of the CDR3 is 16 residues. Germline V gives CDR1 SGDLS, CDR2 YYNGEE. CDR3 in DNA: TGTGCCAGCAGCTCCGGGACAGGGGTTGGTTGGTACGAGCAGTACTTC. Translation gives CASSSGTGVGWYEQYF.

The chain joins TRBV5-1 to TRBJ1-2, with 11 bases matching TRBD1. This CDR3 is built from 14 residues. Germline-derived CDR1 and CDR2 are SGHRS and YFSETQ. V trimming: 2 bases; J trimming: 8 bases; junction bases outside the gene matches: 5. The chain's CDR3 is CASSFGQGARGYTF. The CDR3 nucleotides are TGCGCCAGCAGCTTTGGACAGGGGGCGAGGGGCTACACCTTC.

The rearrangement joins TRBV7-9 to TRBJ2-7; tentatively, D is TRBD1 (6 bases). This CDR3 is 14 amino acids long. Trimming took 5 bases from V and 0 from J, leaving 11 bases between them. Germline CDR1 SEHNR, CDR2 FQNEAQ (reference sequence). For the CDR3, the DNA is TGTGCCAGCAGCCCCACAGGGCCCTCCTACGAGCAGTACTTC. Its translation: CASSPTGPSYEQYF.

The chain couples TRBV6-1 to TRBJ1-5; tentative D call: TRBD1 (5 bases). CDR3 size: 15 residues. Trimming cost V 0 bases and J 7 bases, with 13 bases left between them. Germline V gene data show CDR1 as MNHNS and CDR2 as SASEGT. The CDR3 sequence: CASSEAGGVGQPQHF. In nucleotides, the CDR3 is TGTGCCAGCAGTGAAGCGGGAGGGGTGGGGCAGCCCCAGCATTTT.

The CDR3 DNA reads as TGTGCCAGCTCACAGGTGATCGGAGTAGTCACAGATACGCAGTATTTT. Its translation is CASSQVIGVVTDTQYF. The chain recombines TRBV18 with TRBJ2-3; no clear D gene. Germline CDR1 is KGHSH and CDR2 is LQKENI. V dropped 4 bases and J dropped 2 bases, with 16 bases sitting between them. The CDR3 sequence is 16 residues long.

The V and J genes are TRBV5-1 and TRBJ2-5; D might be TRBD2 (7 bases). The CDR3 runs to 14 residues. Trimming took 1 base from V and 4 from J, leaving 11 bases between them. Germline CDR1 SGHRS, CDR2 YFSETQ. The chain's CDR3 is CASSLKGGRETQYF. The CDR3 DNA follows: TGCGCCAGCAGCTTGAAGGGGGGGCGAGAGACCCAGTACTTC.

The chain is built from TRBV7-9 and TRBJ2-1; 7 bases match TRBD2. CDR3 length equals 15 residues. After removal of 5 bases from V and 1 base from J, the junction contained 5 bases not matched to a gene. The V gene's germline CDR1 is SEHNR and CDR2 FQNEAQ (reference sequence). CDR3 loop: CASSPSGVSYNEQFF. CDR3 coding DNA: TGTGCCAGCAGCCCGAGCGGGGTGTCCTACAATGAGCAGTTCTTC. Combining the CDR3 with reference TRBV7-9 and TRBJ2-1 gives the whole variable domain DTGVSQNPRHKITKRGQNVTFRCDPISEHNRLYWYRQTLGQGPEFLTYFQNEAQLEKSRLLSDRFSAERPKGSFSTLEIQRTEQGDSAMYLCASSPSGVSYNEQFFGPGTRLTVL.

This chain connects TRBV7-2 to TRBJ2-5, with D maybe TRBD2 (5 bases). The CDR3 consists of 14 residues. Germline values: CDR1 SGHTA, CDR2 FQGNSA. Trimming removed 1 base from V and 3 bases from J, with 9 bases in between. The CDR3 nucleotides read TGTGCCAGCAGCTTAGTACTAGTTGAAGAGACCCAGTACTTC. This sequence encodes CASSLVLVEETQYF.

This clone was seen a few times. J is TRBJ1-4 and V is TRBV5-1, with no clear D. This CDR3 is 14 amino acids long. The ends were cut back, 4 bases at V and 5 bases at J, with 12 bases in the middle. CDR1 is SGHRS, CDR2 YFSETQ, per germline. CDR3 region: CASSRVAGNEKLFF. The DNA of the CDR3 is TGCGCCAGCAGCCGGGTTGCGGGCAATGAAAAACTGTTTTTT.

The J gene is TRBJ1-2, the V gene TRBV10-3; possibly TRBD1 for D (6 bases). Germline CDR1 ENHRY, CDR2 SYGVKD. CDR3 length: 16 residues. V lost 3 bases, J lost 7 bases, and 21 bases lay in between. The CDR3 DNA reads as TGTGCCATCAGTGATTACCAACCGGGACAAAATTCTGGCTACACCTTC. This translates into CAISDYQPGQNSGYTF.

The chain couples TRBV3-1 (or the pseudogene TRBV3-2) to TRBJ2-1; weak D call: TRBD1 (5 bases). Germline V gene lookup returns CDR1 LGHDT and CDR2 YNNKEL (reference sequence). The CDR3 covers 13 residues. V gave up 5 bases and J gave up 6 bases, with 11 bases separating them. The CDR3 spells CASSTGASNEQFF. In nucleotides, the CDR3 is TGTGCCAGCAGCACAGGAGCTAGCAATGAGCAGTTCTTC.

This chain joins TRBV6-5 and TRBJ1-2; D perhaps matches TRBD1 (5 bases). This CDR3 comprises 15 residues. CDR1 is MNHEY and CDR2 is SVGAGI in the germline V gene. V lost 0 bases, J lost 4 bases, and 12 bases lay in between. In DNA, the CDR3 is TGTGCCAGCAGTTACTCTGTAAGGGGTGCCTATGGCTACACCTTC. Protein product: CASSYSVRGAYGYTF.

As for this clone: One junction end does not reproduce the germline sequence, and a read error may be involved. V is TRBV7-7 and J is TRBJ2-2, with 9 bases matching TRBD2. This CDR3 is built from 17 residues. CDR1 and CDR2 (germline): SSHAT, FNYEAQ (reference sequence). The CDR3, as DNA: TGTGCTAGCAGCGGCGGGGCTAGCGGGGAGAACACCGGGGAGCTGTTTTTT. Its protein product is CASSGGASGENTGELFF.

CDR3 sequence: CASSIEAGGFYEQYF. The CDR3 region has the DNA TGTGCCAGTAGTATCGAAGCGGGGGGCTTCTACGAGCAGTACTTC. The V and J genes are TRBV19 and TRBJ2-7; 9 positions agree with TRBD2. V lost 3 bases and J lost 3; bases outside the gene matches: 6. This CDR3 is 15 amino acids long. From germline, CDR1 is LNHDA and CDR2 SQIVND (reference sequence). The full variable domain, completed using reference TRBV19 and TRBJ2-7, is DGGITQSPKYLFRKEGQNVTLSCEQNLNHDAMYWYRQDPGQGLRLIYYSQIVNDFQKGDIAEGYSVSREKKESFPLTVTSAQKNPTAFYLCASSIEAGGFYEQYFGPGTRLTVT.

This clone was detected only a few times. The genes are TRBV6-6 and TRBJ1-3; unclear D gene. V was cut by 2 bases and J by 6 bases, with 17 bases left in between. This CDR3 spans 16 amino acids. The V gene's germline CDR1 is MNHNY and CDR2 SVGAGI (reference sequence). The CDR3, as DNA: TGTGCCAGCAGTTACCCTACGCCGGCAGGAATAAACACCATATATTTT. Its protein product is CASSYPTPAGINTIYF.

The chain links TRBV18 to TRBJ1-3; D might be TRBD1 (6 bases). V was shortened by 2 bases and J by 3 bases, with 8 bases between the two germline ends. Germline V gene data show CDR1 as KGHSH and CDR2 as LQKENI. The CDR3 runs 14 residues. This chain's CDR3 is CASSPGGDGNTIYF. The DNA of the CDR3 is TGTGCCAGCTCACCAGGGGGCGATGGAAACACCATATATTTT.

The V and J genes are TRBV5-6 and TRBJ1-5; D not certain. This CDR3 region has 16 residues. The germline CDR1 and CDR2 sequences are SGHDT and YYEEEE. Between the trimmed V and J ends, which lost 1 base and 0 bases, there was a span of 11 bases. The CDR3, as DNA: TGTGCCAGCAGCTTGTATCCAGGTAATAGCAATCAGCCCCAGCATTTT. As protein: CASSLYPGNSNQPQHF.

The chain employs TRBV6-5 and TRBJ1-2, with 7 nucleotides matching TRBD1. The V gene's germline CDR1 is MNHEY and CDR2 SVGAGI. The CDR3 is 13 amino acids. V trimming: 5 bases; J trimming: 3 bases; junction bases outside the gene matches: 3. The CDR3 nucleotides are TGTGCCAGCAGTCAGGACAGGTACTATGGCTACACCTTC. Its protein product is CASSQDRYYGYTF.

The chain's CDR3 is CASSLGQGSVTDTQYF. DNA of the CDR3: TGTGCCAGTAGTCTAGGACAGGGATCAGTTACAGATACGCAGTATTTT. The chain is built from TRBV19 and TRBJ2-3; 8 bases are a match to TRBD1. Trimming removed 5 bases from V and 3 bases from J; junction bases left unmatched: 10. CDR3 length: 16 residues. Looked up from germline, CDR1 is LNHDA and CDR2 is SQIVND (reference sequence).

The chain joins TRBV18 to TRBJ1-5, with D perhaps TRBD1 (6 bases). Germline V gives CDR1 KGHSH, CDR2 LQKENI. The V end lost 2 bases, the J end lost 3 bases, and 11 bases lay between the germline ends. The CDR3 is 15 amino acids. The CDR3 reads CASSPGGLLNQPQHF. CDR3 nucleotide sequence: TGTGCCAGCTCACCAGGGGGCCTGCTCAATCAGCCCCAGCATTTT.

This rearrangement joins TRBV7-8 to TRBJ1-1; a possible D gene is TRBD1 (6 bases). Germline V lookup: CDR1 SGHVS, CDR2 FQNEAQ. The CDR3 is 14 amino acids. V was cut by 6 bases and J by 1 base, with 12 bases left in between. This chain's CDR3 is CASRAGTTNTEAFF. CDR3 nucleotide sequence: TGTGCCAGCAGAGCTGGGACAACGAACACTGAAGCTTTCTTT.

The CDR3 loop reads CASSFGTVGQPQHF. The DNA for the CDR3 is TGTGCCAGCAGCTTTGGGACAGTGGGTCAGCCCCAGCATTTT. The chain uses TRBV5-6 and TRBJ1-5; 7 bases match TRBD1. This CDR3 spans 14 amino acids. Germline values: CDR1 SGHDT, CDR2 YYEEEE. Trimming at V came to 2 bases and at J to 6 bases, leaving 5 bases not matched to a gene. The complete variable domain, with remaining parts taken from reference TRBV5-6 and TRBJ1-5, reads DAGVTQSPTHLIKTRGQQVTLRCSPKSGHDTVSWYQQALGQGPQFIFQYYEEEERQRGNFPDRFSGHQFPNYSSELNVNALLLGDSALYLCASSFGTVGQPQHFGDGTRLSIL.

The chain couples TRBV5-1 to TRBJ1-4; unclear D gene. The length of the CDR3 is 16 residues. V was clipped by 3 bases and J by 7 bases, with 19 bases between them. CDR1 and CDR2 from the germline V gene are SGHRS and YFSETQ. In nucleotides, the CDR3 is TGCGCCAGCAGCTCTGCCCAAGGAGCCTTAGGTGAAAAACTGTTTTTT. Protein sequence: CASSSAQGALGEKLFF.

The genes are TRBV28 and TRBJ1-2, with 7 bases fitting TRBD1. J lost 6 bases, V lost 2 bases, and 3 bases had no gene match. The CDR3 runs 13 residues. The germline V gene has CDR1 MDHEN and CDR2 SYDVKM. The CDR3: CASSLRGRDGYTF. CDR3 coding DNA: TGTGCCAGCAGTTTAAGGGGGCGTGATGGCTACACCTTC.

The rearrangement links TRBV3-1 (or the pseudogene TRBV3-2) to TRBJ1-6, with 10 bases matching TRBD1. V lost 6 bases, J lost 1 base, and 9 bases stayed unmatched. This CDR3 comprises 18 residues. From germline, CDR1 is LGHDT and CDR2 YNNKEL (reference sequence). CDR3 residues: CASSRDRGYGSYNSPLHF. Written as DNA, the CDR3 is TGTGCCAGCAGTCGGGACAGGGGTTACGGATCCTATAATTCACCCCTCCACTTT.

Note on this clone: The junction shows a germline mismatch at one end, possibly a read error. The chain couples TRBV7-7 to TRBJ2-2, with D perhaps matching TRBD1 (6 bases). Germline CDR1 and CDR2: SSHAT and FNYEAQ (reference sequence). The CDR3 has 14 residues. The CDR3 loop reads CASRSGQFTGELFF. The CDR3 nucleotides read TGTGCTAGCAGGTCCGGACAGTTCACCGGGGAGCTGTTTTTT. Supplemented by reference TRBV7-7 and TRBJ2-2, the full variable domain reads GAGVSQSPRYKVTKRGQDVTLRCDPISSHATLYWYQQALGQGPEFLTYFNYEAQPDKSGLPSDRFSAERPEGSISTLTIQRTEQRDSAMYRCASRSGQFTGELFFGEGSRLTVL.